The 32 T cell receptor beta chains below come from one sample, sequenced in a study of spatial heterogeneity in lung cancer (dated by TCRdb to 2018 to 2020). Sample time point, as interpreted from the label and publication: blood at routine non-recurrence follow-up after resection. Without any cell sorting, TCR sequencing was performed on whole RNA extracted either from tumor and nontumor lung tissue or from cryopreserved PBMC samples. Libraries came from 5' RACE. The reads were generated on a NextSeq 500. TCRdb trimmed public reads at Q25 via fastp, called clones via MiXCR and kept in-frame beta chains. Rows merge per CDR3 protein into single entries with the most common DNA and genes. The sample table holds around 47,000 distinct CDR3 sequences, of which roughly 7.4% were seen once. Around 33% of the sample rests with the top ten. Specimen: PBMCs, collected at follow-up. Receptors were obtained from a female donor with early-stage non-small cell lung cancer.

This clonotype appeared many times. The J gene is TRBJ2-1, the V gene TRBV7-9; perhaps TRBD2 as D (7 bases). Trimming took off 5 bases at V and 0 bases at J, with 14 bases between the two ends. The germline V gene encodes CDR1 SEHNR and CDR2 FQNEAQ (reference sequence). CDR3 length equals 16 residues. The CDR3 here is CASSPAGASSYNEQFF. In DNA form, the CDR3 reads TGTGCCAGCAGCCCCGCGGGGGCCAGCTCCTACAATGAGCAGTTCTTC.

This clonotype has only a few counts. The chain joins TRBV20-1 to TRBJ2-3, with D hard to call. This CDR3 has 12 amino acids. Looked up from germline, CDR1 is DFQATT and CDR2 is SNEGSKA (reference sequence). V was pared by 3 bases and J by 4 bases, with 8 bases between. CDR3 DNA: TGCAGTGCTAGTGTATGGGCAGATACGCAGTATTTT. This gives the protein CSASVWADTQYF.

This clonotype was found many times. The DNA for the CDR3 is TGCAGTGCGAGACTAGCGGGGTCCCCGTCCTACAATGAGCAGTTCTTC. Amino acids: CSARLAGSPSYNEQFF. The chain links TRBV20-1 to TRBJ2-1; 11 bases map to TRBD2. The germline V gene encodes CDR1 DFQATT and CDR2 SNEGSKA (reference sequence). J was trimmed by 1 base and V by 6 bases; bases with no gene match: 8. CDR3 length equals 16 residues.

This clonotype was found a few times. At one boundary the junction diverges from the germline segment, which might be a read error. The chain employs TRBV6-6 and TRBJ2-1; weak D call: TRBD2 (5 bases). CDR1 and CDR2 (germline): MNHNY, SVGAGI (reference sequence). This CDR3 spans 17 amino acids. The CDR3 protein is CASSYKGGSPSFNEQFF. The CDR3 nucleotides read TGTGCCAGCAGTTACAAAGGAGGATCCCCCTCCTTCAATGAGCAGTTCTTC.

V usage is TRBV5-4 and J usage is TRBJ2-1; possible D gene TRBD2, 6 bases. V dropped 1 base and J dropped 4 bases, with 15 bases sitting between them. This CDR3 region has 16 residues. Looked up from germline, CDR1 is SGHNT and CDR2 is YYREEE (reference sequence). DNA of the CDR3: TGTGCCAGCAGCTTGACGGGGCCTAGCGAGTACAATGAGCAGTTCTTC. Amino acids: CASSLTGPSEYNEQFF.

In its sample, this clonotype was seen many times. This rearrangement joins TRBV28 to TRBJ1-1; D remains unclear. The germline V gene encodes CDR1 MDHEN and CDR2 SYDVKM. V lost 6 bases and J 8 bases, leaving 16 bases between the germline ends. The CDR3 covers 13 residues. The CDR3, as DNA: TGTGCCAGCAGCCCTACTAGGACGGCCGAAGCTTTCTTT. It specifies CASSPTRTAEAFF.

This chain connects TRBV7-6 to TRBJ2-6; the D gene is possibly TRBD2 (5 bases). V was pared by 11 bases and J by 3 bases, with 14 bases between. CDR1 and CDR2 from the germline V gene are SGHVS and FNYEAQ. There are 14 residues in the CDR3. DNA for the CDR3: TGTGCCGGAGGAGGAGCAGATGGGGCCAACGTCCTGACTTTC. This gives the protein CAGGGADGANVLTF.

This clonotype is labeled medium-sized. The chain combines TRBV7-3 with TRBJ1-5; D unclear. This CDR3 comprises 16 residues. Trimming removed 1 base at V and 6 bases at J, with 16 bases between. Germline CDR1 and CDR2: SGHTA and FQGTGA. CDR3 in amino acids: CASSLISHGVSQPQHF. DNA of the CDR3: TGTGCCAGCAGCTTAATCAGCCATGGGGTCAGTCAGCCCCAGCATTTT.

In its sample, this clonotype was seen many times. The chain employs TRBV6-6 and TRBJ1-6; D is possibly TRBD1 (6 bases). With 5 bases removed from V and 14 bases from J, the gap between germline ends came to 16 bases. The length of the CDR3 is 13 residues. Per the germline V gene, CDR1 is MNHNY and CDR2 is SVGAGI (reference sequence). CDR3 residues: CASSTKDSSSLHF. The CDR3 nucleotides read TGTGCCAGCAGTACGAAGGACAGTTCGTCCCTCCACTTT.

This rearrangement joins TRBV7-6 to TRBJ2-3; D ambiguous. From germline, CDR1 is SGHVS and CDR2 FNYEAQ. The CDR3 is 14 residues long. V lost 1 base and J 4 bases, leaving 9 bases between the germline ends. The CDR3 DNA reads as TGTGCCAGCAGCTTAGAAGACTCCTCAGATACGCAGTATTTT. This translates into CASSLEDSSDTQYF. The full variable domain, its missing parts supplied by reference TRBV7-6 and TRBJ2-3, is GAGVSQSPRYKVTKRGQDVALRCDPISGHVSLYWYRQALGQGPEFLTYFNYEAQQDKSGLPNDRFSAERPEGSISTLTIQRTEQRDSAMYRCASSLEDSSDTQYFGPGTRLTVL.

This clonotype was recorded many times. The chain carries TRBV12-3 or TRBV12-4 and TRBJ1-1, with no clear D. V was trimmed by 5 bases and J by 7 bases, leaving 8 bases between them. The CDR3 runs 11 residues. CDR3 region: CASSVVGEAFF. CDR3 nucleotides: TGTGCCAGCAGTGTAGTGGGTGAAGCTTTCTTT.

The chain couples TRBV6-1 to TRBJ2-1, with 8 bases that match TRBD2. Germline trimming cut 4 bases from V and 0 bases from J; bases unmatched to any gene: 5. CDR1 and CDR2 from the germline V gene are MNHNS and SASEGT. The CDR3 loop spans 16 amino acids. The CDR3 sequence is CASSGVAGSSYNEQFF. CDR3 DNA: TGTGCCAGCAGTGGAGTAGCGGGGAGCTCCTACAATGAGCAGTTCTTC.

In DNA, the CDR3 is TGTGCCAGCAGTTACCCAGGAGAGCGGGGTTCCTACGAGCAGTACTTC. The encoded protein is CASSYPGERGSYEQYF. V and J are TRBV6-5 and TRBJ2-7, with TRBD2 matching over 7 bases. The CDR3 has 16 amino acids. V lost 2 bases and J lost 1; bases outside the gene matches: 8. Germline CDR1 is MNHEY and CDR2 is SVGAGI.

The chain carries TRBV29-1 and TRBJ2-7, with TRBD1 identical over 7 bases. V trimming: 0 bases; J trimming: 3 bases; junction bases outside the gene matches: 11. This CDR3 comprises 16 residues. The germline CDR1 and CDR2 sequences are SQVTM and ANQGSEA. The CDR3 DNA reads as TGCAGCGTTGAAGATTCCACAGGGGTTATGGGCTACGAGCAGTACTTC. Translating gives CSVEDSTGVMGYEQYF.

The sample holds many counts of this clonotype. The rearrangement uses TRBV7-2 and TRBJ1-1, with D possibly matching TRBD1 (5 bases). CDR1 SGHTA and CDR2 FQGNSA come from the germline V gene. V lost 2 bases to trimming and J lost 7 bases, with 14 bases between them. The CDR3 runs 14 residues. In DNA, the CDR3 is TGTGCCAGCAGCTTATCGCGGCCAGGGCTTGAAGCTTTCTTT. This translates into CASSLSRPGLEAFF.

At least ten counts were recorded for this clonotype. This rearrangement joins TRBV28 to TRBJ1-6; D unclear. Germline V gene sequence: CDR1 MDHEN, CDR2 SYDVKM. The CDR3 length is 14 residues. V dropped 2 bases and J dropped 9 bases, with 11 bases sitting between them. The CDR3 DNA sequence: TGTGCCAGCAGTTTAGTCCCCCCCAGTTCACCCCTCCACTTT. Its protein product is CASSLVPPSSPLHF.

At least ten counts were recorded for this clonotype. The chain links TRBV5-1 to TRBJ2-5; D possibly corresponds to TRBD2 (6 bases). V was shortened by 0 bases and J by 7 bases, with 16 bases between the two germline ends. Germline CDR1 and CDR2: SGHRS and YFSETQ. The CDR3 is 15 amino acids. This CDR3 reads CASSLAGGDQRTQYF. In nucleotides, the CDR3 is TGCGCCAGCAGCTTGGCTGGCGGGGATCAAAGGACCCAGTACTTC.

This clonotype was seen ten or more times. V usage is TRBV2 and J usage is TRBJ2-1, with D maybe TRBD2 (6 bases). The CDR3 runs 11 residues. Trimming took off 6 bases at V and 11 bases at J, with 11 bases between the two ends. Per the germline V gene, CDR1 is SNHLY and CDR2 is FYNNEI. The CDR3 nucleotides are TGTGCCAGCAGAGAGGAGGGTCAGCAGTTCTTC. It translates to CASREEGQQFF. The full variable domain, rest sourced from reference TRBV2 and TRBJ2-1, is EPEVTQTPSHQVTQMGQEVILRCVPISNHLYFYWYRQILGQKVEFLVSFYNNEISEKSEIFDDQFSVERPDGSNFTLKIRSTKLEDSAMYFCASREEGQQFFGPGTRLTVL.

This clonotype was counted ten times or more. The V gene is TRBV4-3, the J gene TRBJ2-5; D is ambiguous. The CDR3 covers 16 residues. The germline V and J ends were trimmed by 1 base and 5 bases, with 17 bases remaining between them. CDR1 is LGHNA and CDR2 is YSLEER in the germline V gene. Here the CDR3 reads CASSQGHGRLTETQYF. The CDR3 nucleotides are TGCGCCAGCAGCCAAGGTCATGGACGCTTGACGGAGACCCAGTACTTC.

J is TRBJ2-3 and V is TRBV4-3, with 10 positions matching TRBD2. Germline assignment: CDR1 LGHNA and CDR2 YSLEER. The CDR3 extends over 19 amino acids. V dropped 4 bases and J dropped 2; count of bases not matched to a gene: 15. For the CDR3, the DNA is TGCGCCAGCAGCCGGTCTAGCGGGGGAGCCGGTTATGACACAGATACGCAGTATTTT. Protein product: CASSRSSGGAGYDTDTQYF.

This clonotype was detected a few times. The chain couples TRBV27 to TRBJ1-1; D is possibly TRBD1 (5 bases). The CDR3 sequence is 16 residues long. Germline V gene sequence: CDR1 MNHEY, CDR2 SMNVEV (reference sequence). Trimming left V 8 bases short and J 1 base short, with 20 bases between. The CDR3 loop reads CASRGLSGAENTEAFF. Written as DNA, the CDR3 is TGTGCCAGCCGGGGCCTGAGCGGGGCAGAGAACACTGAAGCTTTCTTT.

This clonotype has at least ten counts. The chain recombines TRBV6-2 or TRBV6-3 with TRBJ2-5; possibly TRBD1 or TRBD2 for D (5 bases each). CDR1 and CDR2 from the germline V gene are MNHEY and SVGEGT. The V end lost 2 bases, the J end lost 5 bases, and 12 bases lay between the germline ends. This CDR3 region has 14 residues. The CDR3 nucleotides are TGTGCCAGCAGTTACCGGGACCTAAAGGAGACCCAGTACTTC. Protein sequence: CASSYRDLKETQYF.

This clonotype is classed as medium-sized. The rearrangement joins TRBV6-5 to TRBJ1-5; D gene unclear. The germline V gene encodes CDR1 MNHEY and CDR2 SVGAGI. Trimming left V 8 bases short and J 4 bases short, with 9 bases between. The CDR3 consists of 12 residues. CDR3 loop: CASWTLNQPQHF. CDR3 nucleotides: TGTGCCAGCTGGACCCTTAATCAGCCCCAGCATTTT.

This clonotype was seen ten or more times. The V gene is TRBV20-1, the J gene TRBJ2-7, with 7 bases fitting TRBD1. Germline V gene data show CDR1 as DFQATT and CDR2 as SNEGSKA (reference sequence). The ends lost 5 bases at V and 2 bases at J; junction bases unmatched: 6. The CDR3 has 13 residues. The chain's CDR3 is CSALTTGPYEQYF. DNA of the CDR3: TGCAGTGCTCTTACGACAGGGCCCTACGAGCAGTACTTC.

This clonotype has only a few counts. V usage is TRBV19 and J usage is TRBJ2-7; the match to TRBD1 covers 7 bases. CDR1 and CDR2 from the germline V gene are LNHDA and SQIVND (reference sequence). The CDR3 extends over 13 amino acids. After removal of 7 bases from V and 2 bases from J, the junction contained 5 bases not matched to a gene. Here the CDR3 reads CASTQGDTYEQYF. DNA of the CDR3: TGTGCCAGTACCCAGGGGGACACCTACGAGCAGTACTTC.

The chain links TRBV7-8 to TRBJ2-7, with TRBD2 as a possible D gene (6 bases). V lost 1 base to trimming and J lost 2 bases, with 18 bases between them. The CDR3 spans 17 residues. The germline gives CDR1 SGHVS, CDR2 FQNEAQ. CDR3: CASSLVVRGISPYEQYF. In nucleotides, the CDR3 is TGTGCCAGCAGCTTAGTAGTCCGGGGGATTAGCCCCTACGAGCAGTACTTC.

The CDR3 loop is CASSRGGHDTEAFF. As DNA, the CDR3 is TGCGCCAGCAGCCGCGGGGGGCATGACACTGAAGCTTTCTTT. The V and J genes are TRBV4-1 and TRBJ1-1; tentatively, D is TRBD1 (6 bases). This CDR3 is 14 amino acids long. V was pared by 4 bases and J by 3 bases, with 12 bases between. Germline CDR1 MGHRA, CDR2 YSYEKL.

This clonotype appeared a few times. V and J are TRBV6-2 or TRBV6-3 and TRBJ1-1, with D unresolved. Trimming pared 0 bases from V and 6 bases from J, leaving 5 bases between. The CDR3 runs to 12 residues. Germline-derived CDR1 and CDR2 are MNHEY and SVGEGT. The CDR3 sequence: CASSYSSAEAFF. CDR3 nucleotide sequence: TGTGCCAGCAGTTACTCGAGCGCTGAAGCTTTCTTT.

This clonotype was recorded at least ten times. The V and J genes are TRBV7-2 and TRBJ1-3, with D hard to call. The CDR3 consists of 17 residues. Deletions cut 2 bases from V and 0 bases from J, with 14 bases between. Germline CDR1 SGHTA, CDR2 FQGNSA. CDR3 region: CASSLKAWGSSGNTIYF. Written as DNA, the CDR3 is TGTGCCAGCAGCTTAAAGGCTTGGGGTTCCTCTGGAAACACCATATATTTT.

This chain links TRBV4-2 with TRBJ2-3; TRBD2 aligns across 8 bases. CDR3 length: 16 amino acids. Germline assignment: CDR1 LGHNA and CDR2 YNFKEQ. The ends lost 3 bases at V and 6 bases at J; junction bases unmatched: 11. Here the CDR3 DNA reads TGTGCCAGCAGCCAGAGGGGGACTAGAGGGCTTGATACGCAGTATTTT. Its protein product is CASSQRGTRGLDTQYF.

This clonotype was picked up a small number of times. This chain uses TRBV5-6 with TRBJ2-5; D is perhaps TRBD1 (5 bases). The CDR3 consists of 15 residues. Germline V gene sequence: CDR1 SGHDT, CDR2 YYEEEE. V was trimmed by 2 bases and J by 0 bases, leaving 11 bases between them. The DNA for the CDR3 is TGTGCCAGCAGCTTCAGTGCAGGGAACCAAGAGACCCAGTACTTC. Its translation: CASSFSAGNQETQYF.

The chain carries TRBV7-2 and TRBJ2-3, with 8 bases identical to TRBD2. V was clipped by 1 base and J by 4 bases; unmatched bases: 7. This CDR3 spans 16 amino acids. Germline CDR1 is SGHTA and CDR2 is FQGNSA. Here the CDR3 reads CASSLGPGGASDTQYF. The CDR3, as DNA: TGTGCCAGCAGCTTAGGCCCCGGGGGGGCTTCAGATACGCAGTATTTT.